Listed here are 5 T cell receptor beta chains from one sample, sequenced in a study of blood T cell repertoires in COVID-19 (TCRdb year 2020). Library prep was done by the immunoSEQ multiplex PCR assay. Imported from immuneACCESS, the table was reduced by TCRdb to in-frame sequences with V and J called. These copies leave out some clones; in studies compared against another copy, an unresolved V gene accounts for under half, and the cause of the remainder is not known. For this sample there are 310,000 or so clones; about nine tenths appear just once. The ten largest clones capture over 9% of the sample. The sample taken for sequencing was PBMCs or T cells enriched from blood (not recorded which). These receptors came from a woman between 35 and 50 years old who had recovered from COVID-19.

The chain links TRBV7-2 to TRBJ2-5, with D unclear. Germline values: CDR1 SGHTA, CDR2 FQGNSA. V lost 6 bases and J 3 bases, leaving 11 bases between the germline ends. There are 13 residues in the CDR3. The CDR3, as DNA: TGTGCCAGCAGACTAAGGCCGAAAGAGACCCAGTACTTC. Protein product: CASRLRPKETQYF.

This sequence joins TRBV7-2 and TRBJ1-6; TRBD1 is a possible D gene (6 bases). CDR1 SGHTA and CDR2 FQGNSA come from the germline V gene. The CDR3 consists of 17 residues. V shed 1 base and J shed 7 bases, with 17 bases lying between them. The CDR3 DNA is TGTGCCAGCAGCTTAGAAGGCAGGGGAGTGACAAATTCACCCCTCCACTTT. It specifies CASSLEGRGVTNSPLHF. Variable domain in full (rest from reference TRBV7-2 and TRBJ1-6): GAGVSQSPSNKVTEKGKDVELRCDPISGHTALYWYRQSLGQGLEFLIYFQGNSAPDKSGLPSDRFSAERTGGSVSTLTIQRTQQEDSAVYLCASSLEGRGVTNSPLHFGNGTRLTVT.

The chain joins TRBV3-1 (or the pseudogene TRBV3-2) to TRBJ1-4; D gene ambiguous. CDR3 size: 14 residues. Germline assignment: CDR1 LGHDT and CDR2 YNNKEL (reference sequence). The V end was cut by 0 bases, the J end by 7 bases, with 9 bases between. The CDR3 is CASSQDLGAEKLFF. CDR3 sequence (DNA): TGTGCCAGCAGCCAAGACTTAGGAGCTGAAAAACTGTTTTTT.

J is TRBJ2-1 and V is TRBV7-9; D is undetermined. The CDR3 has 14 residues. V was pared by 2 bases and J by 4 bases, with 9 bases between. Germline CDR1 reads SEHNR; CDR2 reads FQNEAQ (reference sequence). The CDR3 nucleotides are TGTGCCAGCAGCTTATTTCTCCTATACAATGAGCAGTTCTTC. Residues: CASSLFLLYNEQFF.

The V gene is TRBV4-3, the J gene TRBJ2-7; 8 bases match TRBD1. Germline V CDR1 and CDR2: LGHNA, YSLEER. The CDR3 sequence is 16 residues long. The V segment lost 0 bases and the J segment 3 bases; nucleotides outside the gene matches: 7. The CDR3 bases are TGCGCCAGCAGCCAAGATCGGTCAGGGGGCTTCTACGAGCAGTACTTC. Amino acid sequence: CASSQDRSGGFYEQYF.